Listed below are T cell receptor beta chains from one sample, sequenced in a study of cytomegalovirus exposure and HLA in healthy donors. The data were produced by immunoSEQ multiplex PCR, yet TCRdb's version contains in-frame clones alone and is incomplete. The sample carries roughly 200,000 clones, around 80% recorded once. The source material was PBMCs. These receptors all stem from a woman in her twenties or thirties in good health and CMV-seropositive. Both conserved end residues are part of each CDR3. D genes are given only for firm matches. Expanded clones are given a class, and other clones once, few, many or no size at all.

v_gene	d_gene	len	j_gene	abundance	CDR3nt	CDR3aa
TRBV7-9	TRBD1	16	TRBJ1-1	-	TGTGCCAGCAGCCGACCGGGACAGGGGGCTATTGATGAAGCTTTCTTT	CASSRPGQGAIDEAFF
TRBV29-1	-	12	TRBJ1-5	-	TGCAGCGTCGGGTCCTTCAATCAGCCCCAGCATTTT	CSVGSFNQPQHF
TRBV6-1	TRBD1	15	TRBJ1-5	few	TGTGCCAGCAGTGCACCGGGACAGCTCAATCAGCCCCAGCATTTT	CASSAPGQLNQPQHF
TRBV19	-	14	TRBJ1-1	-	TGTGCCAGTACCCTAGGACACAGAAACACTGAAGCTTTCTTT	CASTLGHRNTEAFF
TRBV18	-	15	TRBJ1-5	-	TGTGCCAGCTCATCGACGGGGGTGTTCAATCAGCCCCAGCATTTT	CASSSTGVFNQPQHF
TRBV19	-	15	TRBJ2-1	-	TGTGCCAGTAGTTCACCCCTTAGCGGATTCAATGAGCAGTTCTTC	CASSSPLSGFNEQFF
TRBV6-4	TRBD1	15	TRBJ2-1	-	TGTGCCAGCAGTGACCTAGGACAGGGGGTCAATGAGCAGTTCTTC	CASSDLGQGVNEQFF
TRBV7-6	-	13	TRBJ2-7	-	TGTGCCAGCAGCTTAGACGCACTAGGCGAGCAGTACTTC	CASSLDALGEQYF
TRBV28	-	14	TRBJ2-5	few	TGTGCCAGCACCCAAGGGCGGGGCGCAGAGACCCAGTACTTC	CASTQGRGAETQYF
TRBV5-8	-	14	TRBJ1-6	-	TGTGCCAGCAGCTTGCGGGGATTTAATTCACCCCTCCACTTT	CASSLRGFNSPLHF
TRBV14	-	11	TRBJ2-7	-	TGTGCCAGCAGCCAGTACTACGAGCAGTACTTC	CASSQYYEQYF
TRBV5-6	TRBD1	14	TRBJ2-7	-	TGTGCCAGCAGCCACCCGGGACAGTCCTACGAGCAGTACTTC	CASSHPGQSYEQYF
TRBV4-2	TRBD1	15	TRBJ1-5	-	TGTGCCAGCAGCCAAGAAGGGGGCTTAGGACAGCCCCAGCATTTT	CASSQEGGLGQPQHF
TRBV11-3	-	15	TRBJ2-2	-	TGTGCCAGCAGCTTCCCCACTAGTTACACCGGGGAGCTGTTTTTT	CASSFPTSYTGELFF
TRBV9	-	14	TRBJ2-7	-	TGTGCCAGCAGCGTAGGGTTTAGCGGATTGGAACAGTACTTC	CASSVGFSGLEQYF
TRBV10-1	-	13	TRBJ1-2	-	TGCGCCAGCAGTGAGTCTCCCAGGGGCGGCTACACCTTC	CASSESPRGGYTF
TRBV9	TRBD1	14	TRBJ2-7	-	TGTGCCAGCAGCGTAGAGGGACAGGCCTACGAGCAGTACTTC	CASSVEGQAYEQYF
TRBV15	-	15	TRBJ1-1	-	TGTGCCACCAGCAGAACAGGGAATATGAACACTGAAGCTTTCTTT	CATSRTGNMNTEAFF
TRBV15	-	12	TRBJ2-1	once	TGTGCCACCAGCGCCCGGAGGACGGCACTGTTCTTC	CATSARRTALFF
TRBV5-6	TRBD2	14	TRBJ2-7	-	TGTGCCAGCAGCTTGGCGACTAGCTTCTACGAGCAGTCCTTC	CASSLATSFYEQSF
TRBV2	TRBD1	14	TRBJ1-2	once	TGTGCCAGCAGGTGGGACAGCCTTAACTATGGCTACACCTTC	CASRWDSLNYGYTF
TRBV29-1	TRBD1	13	TRBJ1-3	few	TGCAGCGCCGAGGGGGCAGCGGGAAACACCATATATTTT	CSAEGAAGNTIYF
TRBV18	-	14	TRBJ1-4	-	TGTGCCAGCTCACCACGGGGAGCTAATGAAAAACTGTTTTTT	CASSPRGANEKLFF
TRBV11-3	-	15	TRBJ2-7	-	TGTGCCAGCAGCTTAGGGCCAGGTGAAGCCTACGAGCAGTACTTC	CASSLGPGEAYEQYF
TRBV11-3	-	18	TRBJ2-1	-	TGTGCCAGCAGCTTAGTAGGTTGGCGGGCCAGGGGTTACAATGAGCAGTTCTTC	CASSLVGWRARGYNEQFF
TRBV7-9	TRBD1	14	TRBJ1-1	-	TGTGCCAGCACCCGGGACAGGGGGAACACTGAAGCTTTCTTT	CASTRDRGNTEAFF
TRBV6-1	-	15	TRBJ2-5	-	TGTGCCAGCAGTGAAGCGACTGGAGGGCAAGAGACCCAGTACTTC	CASSEATGGQETQYF
TRBV9	-	17	TRBJ1-2	-	TGTGCCAGCAGCGTAGCTACGAGGGGGGGTCCGCCCAGGGGCTACACCTTC	CASSVATRGGPPRGYTF
TRBV4-1	-	13	TRBJ2-7	-	TGCGCCAGCAGACAAACAGGATCCTACGAGCAGTACTTC	CASRQTGSYEQYF
TRBV6-5	TRBD1	12	TRBJ2-7	-	TGTGCCAGCAGTTACCAGGGGGACGAGCAGTACTTC	CASSYQGDEQYF
TRBV19	-	14	TRBJ1-2	-	TGTGCCAGTACTCAACAGGGTTTGGGCTATGGCTACACCTTC	CASTQQGLGYGYTF
TRBV2	TRBD2	16	TRBJ2-2	-	TGTGCCAGCAGGAGGGGGATATTAGCGGGATCCGGGGAGCTGTTTTTT	CASRRGILAGSGELFF
TRBV10-3	-	14	TRBJ2-3	-	TGTGCCATCAGTGACGGGACTGCTACAGATACGCAGTATTTT	CAISDGTATDTQYF
TRBV11-2	TRBD2	14	TRBJ2-1	-	TGTGCCAGCAGCCTCCGCATCACTAGCGATGAGCAGTTCTTC	CASSLRITSDEQFF
TRBV6-6	-	12	TRBJ2-7	-	TGTGCCAGCTGGGGACTGGGATCCGAGCAGTACTTC	CASWGLGSEQYF
TRBV19	-	14	TRBJ2-3	-	TGTGCCAGCCAGGAGGGACAGTACACAGATACGCAGTATTTT	CASQEGQYTDTQYF
TRBV5-1	-	15	TRBJ2-6	-	TGCGCCAGCAGCTTGGGGGCCTCTGGGGCCAACGTCCTGACTTTC	CASSLGASGANVLTF
TRBV25-1	-	16	TRBJ2-1	-	TGTGCCAGCAGTGATCCCCAGGGGAAAGCCCACAATGAGCAGTTCTTC	CASSDPQGKAHNEQFF
TRBV28	-	13	TRBJ2-7	-	TGTGCCAGCCAGTCAGGGGTGTCCTACGAGCAGTACTTC	CASQSGVSYEQYF
TRBV7-9	TRBD1	17	TRBJ1-2	-	TGTGCCAGCAGCTCTGGGACAGGCGAAAAACTGAACTATGGCTACACCTTC	CASSSGTGEKLNYGYTF
TRBV5-6	TRBD1	13	TRBJ1-4	once	TGTGCCAGCAGCCTGGACAGGGCGGAAAAACTGTTTTTT	CASSLDRAEKLFF
TRBV19	TRBD1	14	TRBJ1-1	-	TGTGCCAGCACGTCGGACAGGGGGAACACTGAAGCTTTCTTT	CASTSDRGNTEAFF
TRBV6-5	TRBD1	15	TRBJ1-6	-	TGTGCCAGCAGTAGGAGGACAGGCGATAATTCACCCCTCCACTTT	CASSRRTGDNSPLHF
TRBV12-5	-	14	TRBJ2-7	-	TGTGCTAGTGGTTTAAGTCTTTCTACCTACGAGCAGTACTTC	CASGLSLSTYEQYF
TRBV11-2	TRBD1	15	TRBJ2-7	-	TGTGCCAGCAGCGGACAGGGGGGGACCAACTACGAGCAGTACTTC	CASSGQGGTNYEQYF
TRBV25-1	-	13	TRBJ2-7	-	TGTGCCAGCAGTCGCAACAGGGAATACGAGCAGTACTTC	CASSRNREYEQYF
TRBV29-1	-	13	TRBJ1-5	-	TGCAGCGTTGCGGGGAATAGCAATCAGCCCCAGCATTTT	CSVAGNSNQPQHF
TRBV4-3	TRBD2	16	TRBJ2-2	-	TGCGCCAGCAGCCAAGCGATAGGACTAGCGGCCGGGGAGCTGTTTTTT	CASSQAIGLAAGELFF
TRBV5-1	-	13	TRBJ2-7	-	TGCGCCAGCAGCCCAACAGGTCTTGGAGAGCAGTACTTC	CASSPTGLGEQYF
TRBV5-1	TRBD2	17	TRBJ2-4	-	TGCGCCAGCAGCTCTTCTAGCGGGATTATGGCCAAAAACATTCAGTACTTC	CASSSSSGIMAKNIQYF
TRBV11-3	TRBD2	19	TRBJ2-7	-	TGTGCCAGCAGCTTAGATCTTTTCGGGACTAGCGTGATAACCTACGAGCAGTACTTC	CASSLDLFGTSVITYEQYF
TRBV5-4	TRBD1	14	TRBJ1-4	-	TGTGCCAGCAGGCCAGGGGGCGAGAATGAAAAACTGTTTTTT	CASRPGGENEKLFF